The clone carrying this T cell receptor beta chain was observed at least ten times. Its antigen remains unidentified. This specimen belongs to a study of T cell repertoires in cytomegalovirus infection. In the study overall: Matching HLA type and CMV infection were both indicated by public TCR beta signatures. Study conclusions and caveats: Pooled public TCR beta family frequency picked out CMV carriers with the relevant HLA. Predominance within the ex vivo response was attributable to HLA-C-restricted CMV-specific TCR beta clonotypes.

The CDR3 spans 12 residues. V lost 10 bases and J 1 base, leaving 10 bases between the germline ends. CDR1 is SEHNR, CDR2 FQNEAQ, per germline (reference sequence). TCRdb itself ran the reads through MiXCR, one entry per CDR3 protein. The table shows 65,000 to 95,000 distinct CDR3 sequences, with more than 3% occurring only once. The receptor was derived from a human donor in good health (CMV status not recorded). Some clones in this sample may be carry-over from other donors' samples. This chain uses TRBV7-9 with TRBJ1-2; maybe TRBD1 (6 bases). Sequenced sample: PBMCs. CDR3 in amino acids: CAITGFNYGYTF. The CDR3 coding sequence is TGTGCCATTACAGGGTTTAACTATGGCTACACCTTC.